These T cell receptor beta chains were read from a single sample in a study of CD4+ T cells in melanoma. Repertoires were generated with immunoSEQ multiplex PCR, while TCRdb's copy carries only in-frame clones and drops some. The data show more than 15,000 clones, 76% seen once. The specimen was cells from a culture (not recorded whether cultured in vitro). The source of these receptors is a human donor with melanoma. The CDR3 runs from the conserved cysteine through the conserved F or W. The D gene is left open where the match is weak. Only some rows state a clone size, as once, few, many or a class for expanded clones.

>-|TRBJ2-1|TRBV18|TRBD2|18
CASSPPIWTSGVVNEQFF
TGTGCCAGCTCACCACCAATCTGGACTAGCGGGGTGGTCAATGAGCAGTTCTTC
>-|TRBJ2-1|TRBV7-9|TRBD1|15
CASSVRDRGVDEQFF
TGTGCCAGCAGCGTCCGGGACAGGGGAGTTGATGAGCAGTTCTTC
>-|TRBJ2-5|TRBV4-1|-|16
CASSPQKGGPRETQYF
TGCGCCAGCAGCCCCCAGAAGGGGGGGCCGCGAGAGACCCAGTACTTC
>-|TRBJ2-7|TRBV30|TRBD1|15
CAWSVPGQSHGEQYF
TGTGCCTGGAGTGTACCGGGACAGAGTCATGGGGAGCAGTACTTC
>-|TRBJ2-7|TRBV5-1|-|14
CASSLGGAGYEQYF
TGCGCCAGCAGCTTGGGGGGCGCGGGCTACGAGCAGTACTTC
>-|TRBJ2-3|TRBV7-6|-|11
CASSSTDTQYF
TGTGCCAGCAGCAGCACAGATACGCAGTATTTT
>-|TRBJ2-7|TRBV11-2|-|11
CASSSQLEQYF
TGTGCCAGCAGCTCACAGCTCGAGCAGTACTTC
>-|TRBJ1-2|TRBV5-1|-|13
CASTIGGRDGYTF
TGCGCCAGCACGATCGGCGGGCGGGATGGCTACACCTTC
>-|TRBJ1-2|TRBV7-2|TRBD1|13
CASSFPGGNGYTF
TGTGCCAGCAGCTTTCCAGGGGGAAATGGCTACACCTTC
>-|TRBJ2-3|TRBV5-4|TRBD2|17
CASSGKVAGSLPDTQYF
TGTGCCAGCAGCGGAAAGGTAGCGGGGTCCCTCCCAGATACGCAGTATTTT
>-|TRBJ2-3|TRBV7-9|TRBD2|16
CASSLGPSGFTDTQYF
TGTGCCAGCAGCTTAGGTCCTAGCGGATTCACAGATACGCAGTATTTT
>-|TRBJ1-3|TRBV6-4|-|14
CASSWTIFRNTIYF
TGTGCCAGCAGTTGGACTATTTTCCGAAACACCATATATTTT
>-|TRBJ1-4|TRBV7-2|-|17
CASSLDAGSTGREKLFF
TGTGCCAGCAGCTTAGACGCAGGGTCGACCGGGCGCGAAAAACTGTTTTTT
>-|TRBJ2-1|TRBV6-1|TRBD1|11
CASRIRDSPFF
TGTGCCAGCAGAATCCGGGACAGCCCGTTCTTC
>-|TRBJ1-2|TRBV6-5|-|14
CASSYSVRVSGYTF
TGTGCCAGCAGTTACTCGGTCAGGGTATCTGGCTACACCTTC
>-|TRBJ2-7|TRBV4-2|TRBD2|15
CASSLPSGDTYEQYF
TGTGCCAGCAGCTTGCCTAGCGGGGATACCTACGAGCAGTACTTC
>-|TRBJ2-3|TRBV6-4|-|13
CASSRREGDTQYF
TGTGCCAGCAGTCGCAGGGAAGGGGATACGCAGTATTTT
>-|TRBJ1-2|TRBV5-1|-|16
CASSFNRRSANYGYTF
TGCGCCAGCAGCTTCAACAGGAGATCAGCTAACTATGGCTACACCTTC
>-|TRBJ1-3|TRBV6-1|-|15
CASSEGRGPGNTIYF
TGTGCCAGCAGTGAAGGGAGGGGTCCTGGAAACACCATATATTTT
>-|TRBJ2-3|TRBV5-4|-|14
CASSLSSSTDTQYF
TGTGCCAGCAGCTTGTCAAGTAGCACAGATACGCAGTATTTT
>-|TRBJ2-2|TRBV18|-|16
CASSPRAQGPTGELFF
TGTGCCAGCTCACCACGGGCCCAGGGGCCCACCGGGGAGCTGTTTTTT
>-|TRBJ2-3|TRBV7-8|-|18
CASSLVARRGAGADTQYF
TGTGCCAGCAGCTTAGTCGCCCGGAGGGGGGCGGGGGCAGATACGCAGTATTTT
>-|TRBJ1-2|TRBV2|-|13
CASSVGRIPGYTF
TGTGCCAGCAGTGTTGGGCGAATACCCGGCTACACCTTC
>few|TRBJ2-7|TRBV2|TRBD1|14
CASRKDRVYYEQYF
TGTGCCAGCAGGAAGGACAGGGTTTATTACGAGCAGTACTTC
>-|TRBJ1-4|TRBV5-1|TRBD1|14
CASSGQGLDEKLFF
TGCGCCAGCAGCGGACAGGGCCTTGATGAAAAACTGTTTTTT
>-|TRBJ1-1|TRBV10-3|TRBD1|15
CAISTGGEGNTEAFF
TGTGCCATCAGCACAGGGGGCGAGGGGAACACTGAAGCTTTCTTT
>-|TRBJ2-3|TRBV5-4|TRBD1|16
CASSSGQLTSTDTQYF
TGTGCCAGCAGCTCGGGACAGCTTACTAGCACAGATACGCAGTATTTT
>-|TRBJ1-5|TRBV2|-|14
CASSEGQDPRAQHF
TGTGCCAGCAGTGAAGGACAGGACCCCAGGGCCCAGCATTTT